This paragraph covers one TCR beta chain sequence. Its antigen is not identified. The V gene end was trimmed by 2 bases and the J gene end by 2 bases; junction bases not matched to a gene: 3. Germline V CDR1 and CDR2: SGHVS, FQNEAQ. The CDR3 spans 15 residues. This specimen comes from a study of cytomegalovirus exposure and HLA in healthy donors. The study ran its PCR with 60 Vbeta and 13 Jbeta primers. This table comes from immunoSEQ multiplex PCR, and its TCRdb copy is limited to in-frame clones, with some not included. The profile shows over 110,000 clones, 75% to 80% of them singletons. Despite likely unrecorded immune exposures, the donors were nominally healthy at the time of sampling. Study observations and caveats: When a later analysis was performed, an Asian-associated ancestry cluster reportedly had fewer N-insertions than the approximately 690-donor mean. Many donors carried some public TCRs, although rarity characterized most TCR sequences. At a 0.05 false discovery rate, a later analysis found some 17,000 TCR beta sequences to be associated with HLA alleles.

The sequenced material came from PBMCs. The genes are TRBV7-8 and TRBJ1-2, with 9 nucleotides matching TRBD1. The sequence was obtained from a woman between 35 and 50 years old in good health and CMV-seropositive. The CDR3: CASSLTGQGNYGYTF. Here the CDR3 DNA reads TGTGCCAGCAGCTTAACGGGACAGGGAAACTATGGCTACACCTTC. Variable domain in full (rest from reference TRBV7-8 and TRBJ1-2): GAGVSQSPRYKVAKRGQDVALRCDPISGHVSLFWYQQALGQGPEFLTYFQNEAQLDKSGLPSDRFFAERPEGSVSTLKIQRTQQEDSAVYLCASSLTGQGNYGYTFGSGTRLTVV.